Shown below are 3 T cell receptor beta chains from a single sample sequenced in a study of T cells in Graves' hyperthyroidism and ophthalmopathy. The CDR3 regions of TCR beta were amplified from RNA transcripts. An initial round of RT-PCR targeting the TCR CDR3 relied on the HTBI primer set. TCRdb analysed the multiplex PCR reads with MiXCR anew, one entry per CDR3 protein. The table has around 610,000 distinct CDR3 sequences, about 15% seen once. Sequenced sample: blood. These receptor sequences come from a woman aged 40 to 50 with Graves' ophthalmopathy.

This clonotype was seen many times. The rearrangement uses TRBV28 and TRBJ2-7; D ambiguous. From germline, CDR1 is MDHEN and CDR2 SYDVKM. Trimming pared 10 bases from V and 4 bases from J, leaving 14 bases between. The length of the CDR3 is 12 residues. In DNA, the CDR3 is TGTGCCACCGCCCCACGGCAGTACGAGCAGTACTTC. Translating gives CATAPRQYEQYF. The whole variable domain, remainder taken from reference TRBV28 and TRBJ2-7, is DVKVTQSSRYLVKRTGEKVFLECVQDMDHENMFWYRQDPGLGLRLIYFSYDVKMKEKGDIPEGYSVSREKKERFSLILESASTNQTSMYLCATAPRQYEQYFGPGTRLTVT.

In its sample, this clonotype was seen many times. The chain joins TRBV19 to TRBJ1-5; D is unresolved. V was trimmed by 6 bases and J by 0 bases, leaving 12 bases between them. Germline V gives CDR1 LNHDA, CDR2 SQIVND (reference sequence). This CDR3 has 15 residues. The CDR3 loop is CASRVVLYSNQPQHF. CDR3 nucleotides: TGTGCCAGTAGGGTGGTCCTTTATAGCAATCAGCCCCAGCATTTT.

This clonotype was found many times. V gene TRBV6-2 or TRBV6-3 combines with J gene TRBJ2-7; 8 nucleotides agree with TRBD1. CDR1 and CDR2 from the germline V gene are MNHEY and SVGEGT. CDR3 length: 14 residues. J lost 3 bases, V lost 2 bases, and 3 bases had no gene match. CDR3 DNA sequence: TGTGCCAGCAGTTACGACAGGGGCATCTACGAGCAGTACTTC. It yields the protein CASSYDRGIYEQYF.